The text below deals with one T cell receptor (beta chain). Its cognate antigen is unknown. This specimen comes from a study of cytomegalovirus exposure and HLA in healthy donors. Findings of the study overall: Most TCR sequences proved rare, with some public TCRs found in many donors. An analysis done earlier found most TCR beta V segments productive about 87% or about 30% of the time. The study had only CMV serostatus as immune exposure information.

Researchers ran the PCR with 60 Vbeta and 13 Jbeta primers. Original methodology: Later, an analysis found 65 million to 85 million unique TCR beta chains, and about 10 million of these were shared. TCRdb's copy holds only in-frame clones and misses some; the assay was immunoSEQ multiplex PCR. The V and J calls and clone size were taken over from that table, and D and trimming were inferred from the DNA. Among roughly 130,000 clones listed, 75% to 85% were seen once. Germline CDR1 is GTSNPN and CDR2 is SVGIG (reference sequence). The V and J ends lost 3 bases and 0 bases respectively, with 12 bases between them. The CDR3 loop spans 15 amino acids.

Material for sequencing was PBMCs. The chain has TRBV30 and TRBJ1-5; D might be TRBD1 (6 bases). This TCR derives from a male donor in good health and CMV-seronegative. CDR3 DNA: TGTGCCTGGAGGAGACAGGCGCCTAGCAATCAGCCCCAGCATTTT. Translation gives CAWRRQAPSNQPQHF.